Below are 13 T cell receptor beta chains sequenced from a single sample in a study of PD-L1 blockade in urothelial cancer. Time point: pretreatment peripheral blood. Here immunoSEQ multiplex PCR was the method, and the copy in TCRdb shows in-frame clones only, minus some. The sample holds around 40,000 clones, 90% to 95% seen once. The sequences come from PBMCs, collected around atezolizumab (anti-PD-L1) treatment. The receptors come from a woman aged 60-75 years with urothelial cancer.

The chain uses TRBV4-1 and TRBJ1-3; D perhaps matches TRBD1 (5 bases). CDR3 length: 17 residues. V was trimmed by 0 bases and J by 4 bases, leaving 16 bases between them. Germline lookup yields CDR1 MGHRA and CDR2 YSYEKL. The CDR3 DNA follows: TGCGCCAGCAGCCAAGAACAGGCGGGAGCGGCAGGAAACACCATATATTTT. Protein sequence: CASSQEQAGAAGNTIYF.

This rearrangement joins TRBV9 to TRBJ2-2, with D possibly being TRBD2 (6 bases). V lost 3 bases to trimming and J lost 1 base, with 22 bases between them. This CDR3 has 19 amino acids. Germline V gene lookup returns CDR1 SGDLS and CDR2 YYNGEE. The CDR3 protein is CASSAQPLRGTGNTGELFF. In DNA, the CDR3 is TGTGCCAGCAGCGCCCAACCCCTTCGCGGGACGGGGAACACCGGGGAGCTGTTTTTT.

This clone has a single count. The rearrangement uses TRBV21-1 and TRBJ1-5; the DNA was not compared with TRBD1, the D call given in the table. TRBV21-1 is a known pseudogene. The CDR3 has 14 amino acids. The CDR3 sequence is CASSNRDRGQPQHF. As DNA, the CDR3 is TGTGCCAGCAGCAATCGGGACAGGGGACAGCCCCAGCATTTT.

The genes are TRBV5-1 and TRBJ2-7; weak D call: TRBD2 (6 bases). V was cut by 4 bases and J by 3 bases, with 14 bases left in between. The CDR3 has 14 amino acids. Germline V lookup: CDR1 SGHRS, CDR2 YFSETQ. The CDR3, as DNA: TGCGCCAGCAGCGGTCGGGAGTTCGGCTACGAGCAGTACTTC. Translation: CASSGREFGYEQYF.

The V and J genes are TRBV20-1 and TRBJ2-5; tentative D call: TRBD2 (5 bases). Gene TRBJ2-7 matches the end of the DNA better, so the J call may be wrong. The CDR3 runs to 10 residues. Germline assignment: CDR1 DFQATT and CDR2 SNEGSKA (reference sequence). CDR3 loop: CSAGGYEQYF. CDR3 DNA: TGCAGTGCCGGAGGCTACGAGCAGTACTTC.

The chain is built from TRBV28 and TRBJ1-3, with 8 bases that match TRBD1. Germline CDR1 reads MDHEN; CDR2 reads SYDVKM. The V and J ends lost 4 bases and 2 bases, in that order; junction bases with no gene match: 4. The CDR3 sequence is 15 residues long. As DNA, the CDR3 is TGTGCCAGCAGTTCTCGGACAGGGCCTGGAAACACCATATATTTT. Encoded protein: CASSSRTGPGNTIYF.

The gene calls are TRBV25-1 and TRBJ2-3, with 9 bases identical to TRBD2. This CDR3 is 14 amino acids long. Trimming at V came to 5 bases and at J to 4 bases, leaving 4 bases not matched to a gene. The germline CDR1 and CDR2 sequences are MGHDK and SYGVNS. CDR3 bases: TGTGCCAGCAGTAGGCGGGAGGGAGCAGATACGCAGTATTTT. Its translation is CASSRREGADTQYF. The entire variable domain, with the rest obtained from reference TRBV25-1 and TRBJ2-3, is as follows: EADIYQTPRYLVIGTGKKITLECSQTMGHDKMYWYQQDPGMELHLIHYSYGVNSTEKGDLSSESTVSRIRTEHFPLTLESARPSHTSQYLCASSRREGADTQYFGPGTRLTVL.

This CDR3 reads CASSQDQQINTEAFF. The DNA for the CDR3 is TGTGCCAGCAGCCAAGATCAACAGATTAACACTGAAGCTTTCTTT. The V call is TRBV14, the J call TRBJ1-1; D unresolved. Germline lookup yields CDR1 SGHDN and CDR2 FVKESK. The CDR3 is 15 amino acids. Trimming took off 0 bases at V and 2 bases at J, with 10 bases between the two ends.

This clone has just a few counts. The V and J genes are TRBV7-9 and TRBJ2-5; TRBD2 might be the D (5 bases). V lost 5 bases and J lost 3, with 16 bases in between. The CDR3 is made up of 15 amino acids. The germline CDR1 and CDR2 sequences are SEHNR and FQNEAQ (reference sequence). CDR3 DNA: TGTGCCAGCAGCCCCCCCCTGAGGGCGGAAGAGACCCAGTACTTC. Residues: CASSPPLRAEETQYF.

The chain uses TRBV7-3 and TRBJ2-4; D perhaps matches TRBD2 (7 bases). Trimming stripped 1 base from V and 0 bases from J, with 19 bases between. The CDR3 covers 19 residues. Per the germline V gene, CDR1 is SGHTA and CDR2 is FQGTGA. The CDR3 DNA is TGTGCCAGCAGCTTAATGGGGGTCGGGGGGCCAATAGCCAAAAACATTCAGTACTTC. Protein: CASSLMGVGGPIAKNIQYF.

V and J are TRBV5-4 and TRBJ2-1; D gene uncertain. The V gene's germline CDR1 is SGHNT and CDR2 YYREEE (reference sequence). V lost 0 bases and J 5 bases, leaving 12 bases between the germline ends. The CDR3 totals 15 residues. The CDR3 nucleotides read TGTGCCAGCAGCTTGGACGCTAGTAGAAACAATGAGCAGTTCTTC. Translation: CASSLDASRNNEQFF. Full variable domain (rest looked up from reference TRBV5-4 and TRBJ2-1): ETGVTQSPTHLIKTRGQQVTLRCSSQSGHNTVSWYQQALGQGPQFIFQYYREEENGRGNFPPRFSGLQFPNYSSELNVNALELDDSALYLCASSLDASRNNEQFFGPGTRLTVL.

Here the CDR3 DNA reads TGCGCCAGCAGCTTGCTTGGGACAGAAAACACTGAAGCTTTCTTT. This sequence encodes CASSLLGTENTEAFF. The J gene is TRBJ1-1, the V gene TRBV5-1; 7 positions match TRBD1. The CDR3 consists of 15 residues. The junction had 5 bases not matched to a gene; V was cut back by 1 base and J by 2 bases. Germline lookup yields CDR1 SGHRS and CDR2 YFSETQ.

The chain recombines TRBV6-5 with TRBJ1-1, with 9 bases lining up with TRBD1. The CDR3 has 15 amino acids. CDR1 is MNHEY and CDR2 is SVGAGI in the germline V gene. Unmatched junction bases numbered 1, after V lost 2 bases and J lost 0 bases. The DNA for the CDR3 is TGTGCCAGCAGTTACGACAGGGGGATGAACACTGAAGCTTTCTTT. Translation: CASSYDRGMNTEAFF.